This T cell receptor (beta chain) emerged from a study of T cell changes during pregnancy in multiple sclerosis. V lost 5 bases and J 0 bases, leaving 12 bases between the germline ends. The CDR3 contains 15 residues. Germline assignment: CDR1 MNHEY and CDR2 SVGAGI. Sequenced by immunoSEQ multiplex PCR; TCRdb stores in-frame clones only, minus some. The sample consists of tens of thousands of clones, around 88% of them appearing once. This clone was seen only a few times. The sequences come from CD8+ T cells from peripheral blood mononuclear cells, collected in the first trimester of pregnancy. The genes are TRBV6-5 and TRBJ2-3, with D possibly being TRBD1 (6 bases). The source is a female donor with multiple sclerosis, enrolled in a pregnancy study. CDR3: CASSKGEGSTDTQYF. CDR3 nucleotide sequence: TGTGCCAGCAGTAAGGGGGAAGGGAGCACAGATACGCAGTATTTT.